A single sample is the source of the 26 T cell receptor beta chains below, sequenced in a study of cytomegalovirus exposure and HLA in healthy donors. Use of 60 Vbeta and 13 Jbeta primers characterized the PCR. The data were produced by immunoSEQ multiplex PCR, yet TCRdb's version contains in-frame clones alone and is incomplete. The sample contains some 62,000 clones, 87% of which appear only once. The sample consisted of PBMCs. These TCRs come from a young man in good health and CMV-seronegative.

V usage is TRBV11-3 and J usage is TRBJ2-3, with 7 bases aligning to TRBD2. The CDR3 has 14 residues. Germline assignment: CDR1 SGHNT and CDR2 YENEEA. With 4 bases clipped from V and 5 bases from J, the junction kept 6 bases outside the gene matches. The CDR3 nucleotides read TGTGCCAGCAGCTCAGAAGGGGAGGGAGATACGCAGTATTTT. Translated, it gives CASSSEGEGDTQYF.

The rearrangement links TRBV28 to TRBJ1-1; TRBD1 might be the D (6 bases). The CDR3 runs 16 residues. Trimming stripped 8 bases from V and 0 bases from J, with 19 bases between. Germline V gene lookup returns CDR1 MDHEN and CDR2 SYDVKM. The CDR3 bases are TGTGCCAGCGTTCCCGCCCAGGGGCGCGTGAACACTGAAGCTTTCTTT. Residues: CASVPAQGRVNTEAFF.

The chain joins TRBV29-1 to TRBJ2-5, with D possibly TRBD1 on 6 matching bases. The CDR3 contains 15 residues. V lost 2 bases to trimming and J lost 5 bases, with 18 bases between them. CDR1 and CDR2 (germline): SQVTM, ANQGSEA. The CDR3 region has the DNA TGCAGCGTTGAACTCCAAAGTGGGGGCCGGGAGACCCAGTACTTC. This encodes CSVELQSGGRETQYF.

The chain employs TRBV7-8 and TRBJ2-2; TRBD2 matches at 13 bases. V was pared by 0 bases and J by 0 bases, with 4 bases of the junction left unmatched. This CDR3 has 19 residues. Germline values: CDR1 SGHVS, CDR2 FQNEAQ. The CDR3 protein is CASSLAGLAGFANTGELFF. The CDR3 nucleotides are TGTGCCAGCAGCTTAGCGGGACTAGCGGGGTTCGCGAACACCGGGGAGCTGTTTTTT.

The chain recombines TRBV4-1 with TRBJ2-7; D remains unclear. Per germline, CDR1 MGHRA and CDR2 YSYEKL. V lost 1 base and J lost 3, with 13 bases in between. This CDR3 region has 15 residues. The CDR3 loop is CASSQAYASLYEQYF. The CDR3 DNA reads TGCGCCAGCAGCCAAGCTTATGCGAGTCTCTACGAGCAGTACTTC.

The CDR3 here is CASSPTRPGNGYGYTF. The CDR3 DNA reads as TGTGCCAGCAGCCCTACCCGTCCGGGGAACGGCTATGGCTACACCTTC. V gene TRBV7-8 combines with J gene TRBJ1-2; D ambiguous. Deletions cut 5 bases from V and 4 bases from J, with 20 bases between. This CDR3 region has 16 residues. CDR1 SGHVS and CDR2 FQNEAQ come from the germline V gene.

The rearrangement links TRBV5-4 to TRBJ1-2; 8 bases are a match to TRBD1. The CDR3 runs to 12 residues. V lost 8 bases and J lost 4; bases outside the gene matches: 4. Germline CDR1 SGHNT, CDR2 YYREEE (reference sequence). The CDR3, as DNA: TGTGCCAGTAGAACAGGGGGCTATGGCTACACCTTC. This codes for CASRTGGYGYTF.

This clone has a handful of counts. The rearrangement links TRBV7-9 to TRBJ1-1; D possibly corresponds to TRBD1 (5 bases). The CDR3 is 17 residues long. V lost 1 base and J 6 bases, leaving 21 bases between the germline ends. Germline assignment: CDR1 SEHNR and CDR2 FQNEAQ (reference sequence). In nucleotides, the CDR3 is TGTGCCAGCAGCTTAGGCGGGACCCCCCTACGACACCCTGAAGCTTTCTTT. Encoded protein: CASSLGGTPLRHPEAFF.

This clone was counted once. This CDR3 is CASSPPKGQTYEQYF. CDR3 nucleotide sequence: TGTGCCAGCTCACCACCTAAGGGACAGACCTACGAGCAGTACTTC. The V gene is TRBV18, the J gene TRBJ2-7, with 7 bases matching TRBD1. This CDR3 has 15 amino acids. J gave up 2 bases and V 0 bases, and 4 bases lay outside the gene matches. Germline V gives CDR1 KGHSH, CDR2 LQKENI.

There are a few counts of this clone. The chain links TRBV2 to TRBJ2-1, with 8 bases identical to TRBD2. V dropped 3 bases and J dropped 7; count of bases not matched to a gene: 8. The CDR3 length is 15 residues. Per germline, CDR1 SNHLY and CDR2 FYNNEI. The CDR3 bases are TGTGCCAGCAGTGACCTGCTAGCGGGCCTTAATGAGCAGTTCTTC. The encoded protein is CASSDLLAGLNEQFF.

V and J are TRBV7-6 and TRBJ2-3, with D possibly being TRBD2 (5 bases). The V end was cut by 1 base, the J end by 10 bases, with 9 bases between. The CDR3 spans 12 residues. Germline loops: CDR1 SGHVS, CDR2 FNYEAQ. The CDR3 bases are TGTGCCAGCAGCTTAGGGGCAGCGGCGCAGTATTTT. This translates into CASSLGAAAQYF.

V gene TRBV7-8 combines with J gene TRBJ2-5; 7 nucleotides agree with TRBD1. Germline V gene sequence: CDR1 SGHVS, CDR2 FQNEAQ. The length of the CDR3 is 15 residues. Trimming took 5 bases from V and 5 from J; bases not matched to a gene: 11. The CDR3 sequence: CASSVQQGVWETQYF. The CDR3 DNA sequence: TGTGCCAGCAGCGTTCAGCAGGGGGTTTGGGAGACCCAGTACTTC.

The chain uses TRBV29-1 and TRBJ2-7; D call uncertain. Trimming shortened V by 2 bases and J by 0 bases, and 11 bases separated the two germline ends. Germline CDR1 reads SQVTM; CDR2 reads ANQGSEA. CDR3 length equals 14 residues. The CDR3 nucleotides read TGCAGCGTTGAATGGCCGTGGAGCTCCTACGAGCAGTACTTC. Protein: CSVEWPWSSYEQYF.

As DNA, the CDR3 is TGCAGCGTTGAGTTAACTAGCGGGTCCTACAATGAGCAGTTCTTC. Protein sequence: CSVELTSGSYNEQFF. This rearrangement joins TRBV29-1 to TRBJ2-1, with 9 bases that match TRBD2. The CDR3 spans 15 residues. Germline V lookup: CDR1 SQVTM, CDR2 ANQGSEA. Losses at the gene ends were 3 bases for V and 1 base for J; bases not matched to a gene: 4.

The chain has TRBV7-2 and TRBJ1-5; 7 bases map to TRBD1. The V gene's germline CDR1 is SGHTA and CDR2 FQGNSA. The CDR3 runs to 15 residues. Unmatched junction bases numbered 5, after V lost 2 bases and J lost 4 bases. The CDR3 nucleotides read TGTGCCAGCAGCTTACAGGGGGGATCAAATCAGCCCCAGCATTTT. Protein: CASSLQGGSNQPQHF.

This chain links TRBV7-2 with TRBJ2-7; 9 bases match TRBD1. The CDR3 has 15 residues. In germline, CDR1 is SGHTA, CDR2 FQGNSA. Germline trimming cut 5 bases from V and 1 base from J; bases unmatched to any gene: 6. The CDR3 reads CASSPHRGRSYEQYF. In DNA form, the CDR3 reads TGTGCCAGCAGCCCACACAGGGGGCGATCCTACGAGCAGTACTTC.

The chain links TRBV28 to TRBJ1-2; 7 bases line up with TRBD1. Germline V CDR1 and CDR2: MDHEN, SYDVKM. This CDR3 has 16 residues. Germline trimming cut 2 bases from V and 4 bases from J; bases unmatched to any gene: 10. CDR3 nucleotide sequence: TGTGCCAGCAGTTTAGGACAGGCGAACGCGTTCTATGGCTACACCTTC. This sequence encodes CASSLGQANAFYGYTF.

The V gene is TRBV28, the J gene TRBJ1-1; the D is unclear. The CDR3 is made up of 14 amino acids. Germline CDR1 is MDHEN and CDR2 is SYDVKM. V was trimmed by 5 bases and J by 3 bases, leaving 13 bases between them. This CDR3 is CASSTWALDTEAFF. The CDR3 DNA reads TGTGCCAGCAGTACCTGGGCCTTGGACACTGAAGCTTTCTTT.

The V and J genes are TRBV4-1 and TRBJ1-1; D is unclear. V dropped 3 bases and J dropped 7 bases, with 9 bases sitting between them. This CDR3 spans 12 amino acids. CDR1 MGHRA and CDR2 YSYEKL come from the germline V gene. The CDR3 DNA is TGCGCCAGCAGCCATCCCCGGGGTGAAGCTTTCTTT. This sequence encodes CASSHPRGEAFF.

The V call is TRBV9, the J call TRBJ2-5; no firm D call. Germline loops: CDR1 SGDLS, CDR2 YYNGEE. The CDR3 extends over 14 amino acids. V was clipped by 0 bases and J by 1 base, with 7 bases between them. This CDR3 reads CASSVAGAQETQYF. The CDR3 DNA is TGTGCCAGCAGCGTAGCGGGTGCCCAAGAGACCCAGTACTTC.

DNA of the CDR3: TGTGCCAGCAGTTTCGGGGATGAGCAGTTCTTC. Translating gives CASSFGDEQFF. The rearrangement links TRBV27 to TRBJ2-1; maybe TRBD2 (5 bases). The V end lost 3 bases, the J end lost 8 bases, and 5 bases lay between the germline ends. The germline gives CDR1 MNHEY, CDR2 SMNVEV (reference sequence). The CDR3 is 11 residues long.

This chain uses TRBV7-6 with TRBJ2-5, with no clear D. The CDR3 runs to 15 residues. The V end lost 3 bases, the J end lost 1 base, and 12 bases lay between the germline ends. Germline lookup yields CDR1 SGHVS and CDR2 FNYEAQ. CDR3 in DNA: TGTGCCAGCAGCTTTGAAGTGGAGACCCAAGAGACCCAGTACTTC. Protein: CASSFEVETQETQYF.

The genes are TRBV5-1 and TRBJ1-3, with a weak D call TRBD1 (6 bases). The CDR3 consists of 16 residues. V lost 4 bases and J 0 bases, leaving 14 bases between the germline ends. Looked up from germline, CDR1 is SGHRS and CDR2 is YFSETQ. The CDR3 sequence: CASSPLGGSSGNTIYF. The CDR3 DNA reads TGCGCCAGCAGCCCCCTTGGGGGCTCCTCTGGAAACACCATATATTTT.

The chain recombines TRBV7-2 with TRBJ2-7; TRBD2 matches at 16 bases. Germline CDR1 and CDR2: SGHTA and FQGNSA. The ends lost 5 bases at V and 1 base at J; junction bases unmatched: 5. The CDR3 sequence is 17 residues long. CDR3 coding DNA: TGTGCCAGCAGCGCCATGGGACTAGCGGGGGGGTCCTACGAGCAGTACTTC. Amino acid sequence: CASSAMGLAGGSYEQYF.

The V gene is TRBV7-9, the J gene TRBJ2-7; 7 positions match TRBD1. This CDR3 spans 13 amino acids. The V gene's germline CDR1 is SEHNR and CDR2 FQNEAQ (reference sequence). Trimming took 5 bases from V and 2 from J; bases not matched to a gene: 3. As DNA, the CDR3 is TGTGCCAGCAGCACAGGGGATCCCTACGAGCAGTACTTC. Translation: CASSTGDPYEQYF.

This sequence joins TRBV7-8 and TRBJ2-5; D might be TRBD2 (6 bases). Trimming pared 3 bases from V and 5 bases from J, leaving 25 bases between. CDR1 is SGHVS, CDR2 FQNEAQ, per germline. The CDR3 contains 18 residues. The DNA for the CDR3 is TGTGCCAGCAGCTTGGGCGCGACTTCCTTTGGGGCGGGGGAGACCCAGTACTTC. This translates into CASSLGATSFGAGETQYF. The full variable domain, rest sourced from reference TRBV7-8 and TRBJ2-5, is GAGVSQSPRYKVAKRGQDVALRCDPISGHVSLFWYQQALGQGPEFLTYFQNEAQLDKSGLPSDRFFAERPEGSVSTLKIQRTQQEDSAVYLCASSLGATSFGAGETQYFGPGTRLLVL.